This T cell receptor beta chain was found in a study of T cells in lung cancer brain metastases (dated by TCRdb to the late 2010s). Turning to the overall study: Of the roughly 22 patients, about 17 had a history of tobacco use, with a median of roughly 41 pack-years. Nine tenths of the roughly 20 patients received no interval therapy between primary and metastasis resection. The primary and brain metastasis specimens were acquired a median of around 350 days apart. TCR beta CDR3 repertoires were compared between fully resected primary non-small cell lung cancers and paired brain metastases. The cohort included roughly 20 patients who provided 40 specimens, with each patient contributing one primary lung lesion and one brain metastasis. Patients had a median age at first diagnosis of 55 to 70 years, with about nine males and eleven to twelve females. DNA integrity number averaged approximately 4.1 in both primary and metastatic specimens, with no significant difference between sites. General study outcomes and caveats: Retrieval of the complete infiltrating T cell repertoire may have been prevented by DNA fragmentation in FFPE samples. The ten most abundant clones accounted for a significantly larger fraction of the repertoire in brain metastases than in primaries, which suggests clonal expansion. Effects of preoperative corticosteroids on T cell infiltration in brain metastases could not be controlled. Brain metastases had significantly fewer unique productive clones than paired primaries (median 1540 versus 4551). Most clones were specific to a single lesion, and paired lesions overlapped only to a limited degree (mean Morisita index around 0.2).

The germline V gene encodes CDR1 SNHLY and CDR2 FYNNEI. Clipping removes 5 bases from V and 10 bases from J, with 3 as the unmatched junction base count. There are 12 amino acids in the CDR3, from cysteine to phenylalanine inclusive. Here the CDR3 DNA is all that survives: 36 bases in frame from base 1. Each sample received between about 2 and 5.5 ug of genomic DNA as input, and paired samples received equal DNA input. TCR beta libraries were constructed in two PCR steps with the immunoSEQ hsTCRbeta Kit, which uses multiplexed V and J gene primers. Pooled libraries, together with positive and negative controls, were sequenced on an Illumina MiSeq with a 100-cycle paired-end protocol. Regarding the original processing steps: The immunoSEQ vendor processed the raw data into normalized, annotated TCR beta repertoire reports. Richness was defined as unique clones by nucleotide sequence, and total richness was extrapolated with the iChao1 and Efron-Thisted estimators. Pielou's evenness, Simpson's index, top-ten clone proportional abundance, and Morisita overlap index were used to characterize and compare paired lesions. TCRdb stores this immuneACCESS table with in-frame sequences only. Part of the clones is absent; in the studies checked, under half of the shortfall reflects unresolved V genes, and no reason is known for the rest. For V, J and clone size, that table is used; D and trimming come from the DNA. In all, the sample holds about 1,500 clones, and 85% to 90% of those were seen once. Jointly, the top ten make up about 6.3% of the sample.

Patients had resection either for delayed recurrence of a solitary brain metastasis or for synchronous oligometastatic disease. Patients with a history of multiple malignancies were excluded so that cancers other than NSCLC would not be included. Tumor areas were macrodissected from five or six deparaffinized 8.5 to 10 um unstained sections guided by marked H&E slides. All specimens were formalin-fixed and paraffin-embedded (FFPE). Genomic DNA was extracted using the AllPrep DNA/RNA FFPE Kit. This clone was observed once. No cognate antigen has been identified for it. No clone much larger than this one lies a single base away; base qualities are absent.

In this chain, TRBV2 is recombined with TRBJ1-4, with TRBD1 identical over 8 junction bases. The sequence derives from a man in his sixties with non-small cell lung cancer that had spread to the brain. Source material: tumor tissue from a brain metastasis. This specimen's cell subset or site label, per the study, means: paired resected brain metastasis. Here is the DNA: TGTGCCAGCAGTATCACAGGGGGAAAACTGTTTTTT. This sequence encodes CASSITGGKLFF.